This T cell receptor beta chain stems from a study of T cells in Graves' hyperthyroidism and ophthalmopathy. It was uncontrolled infection, other autoimmune disease, pregnancy or lactation that excluded patients. This sample holds PBMCs from roughly 10 ml fresh peripheral blood. What was amplified from RNA transcripts were TCR beta CDR3 regions. Primed by the HTBI set, a first-round RT-PCR was run on the TCR CDR3. Each CDR3 protein is one row after TCRdb ran MiXCR on the multiplex PCR reads. The sample shows 300,000 to 400,000 distinct CDR3 sequences, under 15% of them seen only once. Germline lookup yields CDR1 MDHEN and CDR2 SYDVKM. This CDR3 region has 18 residues. V was pared by 3 bases and J by 0 bases, with 11 bases of the junction left unmatched. Ten or more counts support this clonotype.

This chain joins TRBV28 and TRBJ2-7; 10 bases agree with TRBD1. The clonotype comes from a woman between 18 and 29 years old with Graves' hyperthyroidism. Sequenced material: blood. The DNA of the CDR3 is TGTGCCAGCAGTTTTTCCGGGACAGGGGACTACCGCTCCTACGAGCAGTACTTC. Its protein product is CASSFSGTGDYRSYEQYF.